This T cell receptor (beta chain) was recorded in a study of follicular helper T cells after annual influenza vaccination. Study as a whole: Blood was drawn on days 0, 7 and 28 after vaccination.

With 3 bases removed from V and 0 bases from J, the gap between germline ends came to 6 bases. Germline CDR1 and CDR2: SEHNR and FQNEAQ (reference sequence). The CDR3 consists of 14 residues. Comments on this clone: As yet, its antigen is unknown.

Time point defined: 2015-2016 season, pre-vaccination. Sorted cTfh were non-naive CD4+CXCR5+PD-1+, either ICOS+CD38+ or ICOS-CD38-. Study-wide results and caveats: Each annual vaccination recalled recurring oligoclonal ICOS+CD38+ cTfh clonotypes. Only about 9-20% of analyzed cells yielded productive TCRB sequences.

Data came from immunoSEQ multiplex PCR; TCRdb stores just in-frame clones and leaves some out. The table records over 10,000 clones, about 80% of them present only once. The TCR originated in an adult who received the influenza vaccine. The sequenced sample was CXCR5+ CD38- circulating T follicular helper cells from blood, obtained on the day of influenza vaccination. Subset noted: circulating Tfh, non-naive CD4+CXCR5+PD-1+ (ICOS+CD38+ or ICOS-CD38-). This rearrangement joins TRBV7-9 to TRBJ2-1; D unclear. The CDR3 loop reads CASSFDLSYNEQFF. For the CDR3, the DNA is TGTGCCAGCAGCTTTGACCTCTCCTACAATGAGCAGTTCTTC.